This is a list of T cell receptor beta chains from one sample in a study of T cell responses to AZD1222 COVID-19 vaccine. Produced via immunoSEQ multiplex PCR; TCRdb's table is partial and in-frame only. The sample lists 140,000 or so clones, 88% occurring once. The sequencing here drew on peripheral blood, taken 28 days after the second AZD1222 dose. Every receptor here comes from an adult who received the AZD1222 COVID-19 vaccine. CDR3s include the opening cysteine and the closing phenylalanine or tryptophan. D genes are given only for firm matches. Clone size is not always given. Where it is, it says once, few, many or a class for expanded clones.

j_call v_call d_call clone_size cdr3_aa cdr3_nt
TRBJ1-1 TRBV10-3 NA NA CAISVTLRQSNTEAFF TGTGCCATCAGTGTAACCCTAAGACAGTCAAACACTGAAGCTTTCTTT
TRBJ1-5 TRBV2 NA once CASSLKRGGNQPQHF TGTGCCAGCAGCTTAAAAAGGGGGGGCAATCAGCCCCAGCATTTT
TRBJ2-1 TRBV7-8 TRBD2 NA CASSLGTSRHNEQFF TGTGCCAGCAGCTTAGGGACTAGCCGTCACAATGAGCAGTTCTTC
TRBJ1-2 TRBV4-2 TRBD1 NA CASSQDVDRGPIYGYTF TGTGCCAGCAGCCAAGATGTGGACAGGGGCCCTATCTATGGCTACACCTTC
TRBJ2-4 TRBV9 NA NA CASSPSQGSTNIQYF TGTGCCAGCAGTCCGAGCCAGGGAAGTACAAACATTCAGTACTTC
TRBJ2-5 TRBV6-2/TRBV6-3 NA few CASSPGRETQYF TGTGCCAGCAGTCCCGGCCGGGAGACCCAGTACTTC
TRBJ1-5 TRBV28 TRBD1 NA CASSFSPQGANNQPQHF TGTGCCAGCAGTTTCTCTCCACAGGGGGCGAACAATCAGCCCCAGCATTTT
TRBJ1-5 TRBV4-2 TRBD1 once CASSQARGPFQPQHF TGTGCCAGCAGCCAAGCAAGGGGGCCATTTCAGCCCCAGCATTTT
TRBJ2-1 TRBV28 TRBD2 NA CASSSASGASYNEQFF TGTGCCAGCAGTTCAGCTAGCGGGGCCTCCTACAATGAGCAGTTCTTC
TRBJ2-7 TRBV2 NA NA CASSAGQPIPNEQYF TGTGCCAGCAGCGCGGGACAGCCGATCCCGAACGAGCAGTACTTC
TRBJ2-7 TRBV12-3/TRBV12-4 NA NA CASSLPYYEQYF TGTGCCAGCAGTTTACCCTACTACGAGCAGTACTTC